A single count supports the clone carrying this T cell receptor (beta chain). These data belong to a study of tumor T cells in aggressive B-cell lymphoma. TCRdb keeps only in-frame clones here, not all; method: immunoSEQ multiplex PCR. In the table there are 9,000 to 13,000 clones, about nine tenths of which are singletons. Sequences were obtained from tumor tissue. The sequence derives from an adult with diffuse large B cell lymphoma.

In DNA form, the CDR3 reads TGTGCCAGCAGCCAAGTGGCAGGCCCCTACAATGAGCAGTTCTTC. This sequence encodes CASSQVAGPYNEQFF. The gene calls are TRBV4-2 and TRBJ2-1; no clear D. Trimming shortened V by 1 base and J by 2 bases, and 9 bases separated the two germline ends. The CDR3 has 15 residues. Per germline, CDR1 LGHNA and CDR2 YNFKEQ.